This T cell receptor beta chain appears in the sequencing data of a study of Graves' ophthalmopathy and Graves' hyperthyroidism (dated 2018 in TCRdb). For the study in its entirety: Peripheral blood was collected at initial diagnosis, before any treatment. The study used signatures of the TCR beta repertoire to tell Graves' ophthalmopathy apart from Graves' hyperthyroidism and to predict which patients would progress to ophthalmopathy. In total, approximately 140 blood samples were TCR-sequenced: approximately 42 ophthalmopathy, under 85 hyperthyroidism and some 17 hyperthyroidism-to-ophthalmopathy patients. To explore V-J signatures that distinguish ophthalmopathy from hyperthyroidism, a discovery set of 100 patients was enrolled, made up of roughly 41 with ophthalmopathy and around 60 with stable hyperthyroidism. An independent validation cohort was composed of 18 to 20 hyperthyroidism patients and around 15 patients who later progressed from hyperthyroidism to ophthalmopathy. In about six hyperthyroidism patients, the T-cell repertoires found in thyroid tissue were compared with those found in blood. Once sampling was done, hyperthyroidism patients were given methimazole at a starting dose of 30 mg daily, while ophthalmopathy patients were given high-dose intravenous methylprednisolone. The roughly 91 discovery patients were randomly divided into training and test sets at a 7:3 ratio. Study-wide conclusions, independent of this receptor: In validation, the model predicted ophthalmopathy progression with roughly 68% sensitivity and roughly 78% specificity; about a dozen predicted patients were CT-confirmed with GO in a median of about 7.1 months. In cross-validation, the 13-signature model distinguished ophthalmopathy from stable hyperthyroidism with approximately 88% sensitivity and about 84% specificity, and in the test set the corresponding values were roughly 80% and 76%. Most expanded thyroid clonotypes with frequency above 0.001 were also detected in blood, suggesting blood repertoires may reflect the thyroid immune response. No statistical method was used to set the sample size in advance, and the investigators knew which group each participant was assigned to.

TCR beta CDR3 regions were amplified from RNA transcripts for repertoire sequencing. The first round of RT-PCR was done with HTBI primers and the Qiagen OneStep RT-PCR kit, and was followed by a second round of multiplex PCR, then size selection and purification. Sequencing of the libraries was carried out on an Illumina HiSeq2000 in paired-end mode with 100 bp reads. The authors' analysis ran thus. SOAPnuke was used to process the reads, removing any read that contained adapters or uncalled bases, had a mean Phred below 15, or lacked an exact match to the constant primer or identifier. High-quality paired reads were merged with COPE v1.2.5. Each unique nucleotide sequence was treated as a clonotype, and MiTCR v1.1 was used to align the clonotypes to the IMGT TRB V, D and J references. Analysis was restricted to V-J combinations with a frequency above 0.0001, which covered roughly 99% of repertoires. For each V-J combination, a TCR clonal expansion and chaos score was defined as F50 clonal expansion divided by the chaos observed in the TCRdist matrix. Welch's t-statistics and random forest were used to narrow the features down to 13 V-J combinations, which were then fed into a naive Bayes classifier. The Morisita-Horn index was used to measure how similar the thyroid and blood repertoires were. TCRdb trimmed the raw reads at Q25, called clones with MiXCR and kept productive beta chains. Under each unique CDR3 protein, matching rows form one entry showing the most common genes and DNA. Clone size and V and J calls follow TCRdb, not the original study. The sample has under 250,000 distinct CDR3 sequences on record, around a fifth of them singletons. The leading ten clones occupy approximately 40% of the sample.

The ophthalmopathy patients had moderately to severely active disease, with a Clinical Activity Score of 3 or higher, a NOSPECS grade of 4 or higher, and a disease duration of less than 3 months. Patients with other autoimmune diseases, uncontrolled infections, pregnancy or lactation were excluded from the study. Diagnosis was based on clinical symptoms, serum thyroxine, TRAb, thyroid ultrasound and orbital computed tomography. PBMCs were isolated from roughly 10 ml of fresh peripheral blood by Ficoll-Paque density gradient centrifugation. Trizol reagent was used to extract the total RNA, and its quality was then checked on an Agilent 2100 Bioanalyzer. This clonotype was seen many times. It lacks a known antigen. No per-base quality is available; no much larger clone lies one base away. CDR1 SGHRS and CDR2 YFSETQ were looked up in the germline V gene. V ends up 3 bases short and J 6 bases short, with an unmatched junction base count of 15. Its CDR3 holds 17 amino acids, cysteine through phenylalanine. Here the CDR3 DNA is all that survives: 51 bases in frame from base 1.

The chain employs TRBV5-1 and TRBJ2-7, and TRBD1 aligns with 10 junction nucleotides. The TCR comes from a woman aged 45 to 65 with Graves' ophthalmopathy. Donor details come from another sample of the same person, matched by shared clones. The sequenced sample consisted of peripheral blood. The CDR3 here reads CASSSPKPGTGVREQYF. The DNA sequence is given as TGCGCCAGCAGCTCCCCCAAACCCGGGACAGGGGTTCGCGAGCAGTACTTC.